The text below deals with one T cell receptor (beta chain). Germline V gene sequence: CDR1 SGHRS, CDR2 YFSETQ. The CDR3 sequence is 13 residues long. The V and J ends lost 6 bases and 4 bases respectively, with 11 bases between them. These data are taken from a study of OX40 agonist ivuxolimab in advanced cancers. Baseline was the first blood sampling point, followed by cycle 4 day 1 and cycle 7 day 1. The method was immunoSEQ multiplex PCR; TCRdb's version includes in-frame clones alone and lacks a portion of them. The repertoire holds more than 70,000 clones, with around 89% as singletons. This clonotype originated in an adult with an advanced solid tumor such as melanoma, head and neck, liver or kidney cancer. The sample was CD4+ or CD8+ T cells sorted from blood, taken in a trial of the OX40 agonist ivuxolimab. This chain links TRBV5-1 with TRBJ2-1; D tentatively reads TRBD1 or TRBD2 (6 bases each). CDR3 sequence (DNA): TGCGCCAGCACCCGGGGGCTGTACAATGAGCAGTTCTTC. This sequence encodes CASTRGLYNEQFF.